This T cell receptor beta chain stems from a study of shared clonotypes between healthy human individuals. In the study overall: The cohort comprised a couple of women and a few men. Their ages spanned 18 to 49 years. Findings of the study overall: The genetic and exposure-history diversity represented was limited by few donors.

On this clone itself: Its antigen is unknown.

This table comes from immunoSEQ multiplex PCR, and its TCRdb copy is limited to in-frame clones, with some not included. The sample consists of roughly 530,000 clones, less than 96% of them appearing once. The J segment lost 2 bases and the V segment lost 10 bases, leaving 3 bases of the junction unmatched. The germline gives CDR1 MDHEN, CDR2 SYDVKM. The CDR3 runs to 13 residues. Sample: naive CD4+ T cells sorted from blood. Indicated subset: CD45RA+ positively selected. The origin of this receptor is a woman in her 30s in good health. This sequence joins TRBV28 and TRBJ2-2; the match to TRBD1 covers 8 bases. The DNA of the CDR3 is TGTGCCATTGGACAGGGAAACACCGGGGAGCTGTTTTTT. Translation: CAIGQGNTGELFF.